This passage covers 13 T cell receptor beta chains from one sample sequenced in a study of cytomegalovirus exposure and HLA in healthy donors. Both 60 Vbeta primers and 13 Jbeta primers went into the PCR. Clones were sequenced by immunoSEQ multiplex PCR, and TCRdb holds only the in-frame ones, with some missing. There are roughly 65,000 clones in the sample, with less than 20% held by the top ten. Sequenced: PBMCs. These receptors were obtained from a boy between 10 and 17 years old in good health and CMV-seronegative.

V gene TRBV14 combines with J gene TRBJ2-1; TRBD1 might be the D (5 bases). This CDR3 contains 14 residues. V lost 4 bases, J lost 10 bases, and 17 bases lay in between. In germline, CDR1 is SGHDN, CDR2 FVKESK. The CDR3: CASSPSGPVVEQFF. The DNA of the CDR3 is TGTGCCAGCAGCCCCTCAGGGCCGGTTGTAGAGCAGTTCTTC. Full variable domain (outside the CDR3, taken from reference TRBV14 and TRBJ2-1): EAGVTQFPSHSVIEKGQTVTLRCDPISGHDNLYWYRRVMGKEIKFLLHFVKESKQDESGMPNNRFLAERTGGTYSTLKVQPAELEDSGVYFCASSPSGPVVEQFFGPGTRLTVL.

J is TRBJ1-6 and V is TRBV2; 8 bases agree with TRBD1. Germline CDR1 reads SNHLY; CDR2 reads FYNNEI. There are 16 residues in the CDR3. The V and J ends lost 2 bases and 7 bases, in that order; junction bases with no gene match: 7. Written as DNA, the CDR3 is TGTGCCAGCAGTGAAATAAGACAGGGGAGGAATTCACCCCTCCACTTT. Translation: CASSEIRQGRNSPLHF.

The chain carries TRBV6-5 and TRBJ1-1; 8 nucleotides line up with TRBD1. V shed 5 bases and J 0 bases; nucleotides not matched to a gene: 2. CDR3 length: 14 residues. Germline assignment: CDR1 MNHEY and CDR2 SVGAGI. CDR3 amino acids: CASSQGQVNTEAFF. In DNA form, the CDR3 reads TGTGCCAGCAGTCAGGGACAGGTGAACACTGAAGCTTTCTTT.

The chain couples TRBV18 to TRBJ2-7, with a possible D match to TRBD2 (6 bases). V lost 2 bases and J 4 bases, leaving 12 bases between the germline ends. CDR3 length: 14 amino acids. Germline lookup yields CDR1 KGHSH and CDR2 LQKENI. CDR3 DNA: TGTGCCAGCTCACCAGGGACTGACCTTTACGAGCAGTACTTC. This sequence encodes CASSPGTDLYEQYF.

The gene calls are TRBV5-1 and TRBJ2-7; TRBD1 aligns across 7 bases. CDR1 SGHRS and CDR2 YFSETQ come from the germline V gene. V shed 0 bases, J shed 2 bases, and the junction held 8 bases outside the gene matches. The length of the CDR3 is 16 residues. The CDR3 spells CASSLGSVGGTYEQYF. CDR3 DNA: TGCGCCAGCAGCTTGGGCTCGGTAGGGGGCACCTACGAGCAGTACTTC.

The chain joins TRBV30 to TRBJ2-7, with TRBD2 matching over 7 bases. This CDR3 contains 15 residues. V shed 0 bases, J shed 0 bases, and the junction held 5 bases outside the gene matches. Looked up from germline, CDR1 is GTSNPN and CDR2 is SVGIG (reference sequence). As DNA, the CDR3 is TGTGCCTGGAGTGTACTAGGCGGGAGCTCCTACGAGCAGTACTTC. Translated, it gives CAWSVLGGSSYEQYF.

This chain uses TRBV7-2 with TRBJ2-7; 7 nucleotides line up with TRBD1. CDR1 SGHTA and CDR2 FQGNSA come from the germline V gene. The CDR3 spans 14 residues. Germline trimming cut 6 bases from V and 3 bases from J; bases unmatched to any gene: 8. CDR3 protein: CASSSGTANYEQYF. In DNA, the CDR3 is TGTGCCAGCAGTTCCGGGACAGCTAACTACGAGCAGTACTTC.

V gene TRBV19 combines with J gene TRBJ2-3; 9 bases map to TRBD1. The V gene's germline CDR1 is LNHDA and CDR2 SQIVND (reference sequence). With V trimmed by 5 bases and J by 0 bases, 3 bases remained unmatched. This CDR3 spans 15 amino acids. The CDR3 nucleotides are TGTGCCAGTAGTCCTGGACAGGGGAGCACAGATACGCAGTATTTT. Its protein is CASSPGQGSTDTQYF.

J is TRBJ1-2 and V is TRBV18; 11 nucleotides align to TRBD1. This CDR3 has 16 amino acids. The germline V gene has CDR1 KGHSH and CDR2 LQKENI. V was pared by 0 bases and J by 7 bases, with 7 bases of the junction left unmatched. The CDR3 sequence: CASSPPNGQGAVGYTF. CDR3 coding DNA: TGTGCCAGCTCACCACCTAATGGACAGGGGGCGGTTGGCTACACCTTC.

This rearrangement joins TRBV15 to TRBJ2-1, with 7 bases identical to TRBD1. Unmatched junction bases numbered 6, after V lost 0 bases and J lost 4 bases. There are 16 residues in the CDR3. The germline V gene encodes CDR1 LNHNV and CDR2 YYDKDF (reference sequence). In nucleotides, the CDR3 is TGTGCCACCAGCAGAGATTTCTCGACAGGGTACAATGAGCAGTTCTTC. Its protein product is CATSRDFSTGYNEQFF.

This chain links TRBV7-9 with TRBJ1-4, with 9 bases fitting TRBD1. The CDR3 spans 14 residues. Trimming at V came to 1 base and at J to 6 bases, leaving 0 bases not matched to a gene. In germline, CDR1 is SEHNR, CDR2 FQNEAQ (reference sequence). This chain's CDR3 is CASSLGDRDEKLFF. For the CDR3, the DNA is TGTGCCAGCAGCTTAGGGGACAGGGATGAAAAACTGTTTTTT.

CDR3 sequence reads: CASSFTGQETQYF. In DNA, the CDR3 is TGTGCCAGCAGTTTTACAGGTCAAGAGACCCAGTACTTC. V gene TRBV27 combines with J gene TRBJ2-5; TRBD1 might be the D (5 bases). V was trimmed by 3 bases and J by 2 bases, leaving 7 bases between them. Germline-derived CDR1 and CDR2 are MNHEY and SMNVEV (reference sequence). CDR3 length equals 13 residues.

V usage is TRBV18 and J usage is TRBJ1-1; D is possibly TRBD1 (5 bases). V gave up 3 bases and J gave up 1 base, with 12 bases separating them. The CDR3 covers 15 residues. Per germline, CDR1 KGHSH and CDR2 LQKENI. For the CDR3, the DNA is TGTGCCAGCTCACCCGGGGGTGGGCAGAACACTGAAGCTTTCTTT. It translates to CASSPGGGQNTEAFF.